The TCR beta chain described here comes from a study of cytotoxic CD8 clonotypes in ibrutinib-treated CLL. The germline gives CDR1 MGHDK, CDR2 SYGVNS. This CDR3 has 18 residues. V dropped 1 base and J dropped 1; count of bases not matched to a gene: 10. Frozen-stored PBMCs produced 1.5 to 2.5 micrograms of genomic DNA for TCR beta libraries. TCRdb's table, derived via immunoSEQ multiplex PCR, lists solely in-frame clones and lacks some. The sample consists of fewer than 90,000 clones, about 86% of them appearing once. The chain is built from TRBV25-1 and TRBJ2-7, with 10 positions matching TRBD2. The sequencing used PBMCs, collected before ibrutinib treatment. The TCR originated in a human donor with chronic lymphocytic leukemia. The CDR3 DNA sequence: TGTGCCAGCAGTGAATCGAAGACTAGCGGGTACCGTTCCTACGAGCAGTACTTC. Residues: CASSESKTSGYRSYEQYF.